A single sample is the source of the 10 T cell receptor beta chains below, sequenced in a study of blood T cell repertoires in COVID-19. Assay used: immunoSEQ multiplex PCR; TCRdb lists only in-frame clones, some missing. This sample has 300,000 to 400,000 clones, with 91% found just once. The sequenced material came from peripheral blood. These receptors came from a woman aged 18-29 years who had recovered from COVID-19.

On this clone itself: Additional DNA sequences in this sample encode the identical CDR3. The chain has TRBV4-3 and TRBJ2-1; 10 bases map to TRBD2. This CDR3 spans 16 amino acids. CDR1 is LGHNA and CDR2 is YSLEER in the germline V gene. V lost 1 base, J lost 3 bases, and 3 bases stayed unmatched. CDR3 nucleotide sequence: TGCGCCAGCAGCCAAGGGCTAGCGGGAGTCTACAATGAGCAGTTCTTC. It translates to CASSQGLAGVYNEQFF.

The chain recombines TRBV24-1 with TRBJ2-3; 14 bases are shared with TRBD2. The junction had 4 bases not matched to a gene; V was cut back by 3 bases and J by 3 bases. The CDR3 is 17 amino acids. Germline values: CDR1 KGHDR, CDR2 SFDVKD. CDR3 sequence: CATSDPGLAGGTDTQYF. The DNA for the CDR3 is TGTGCCACCAGTGATCCCGGACTAGCGGGAGGAACAGATACGCAGTATTTT.

Regarding this clone: The sample holds other DNA sequences that translate to the same CDR3. The chain combines TRBV3-1 (or the pseudogene TRBV3-2) with TRBJ1-2; D possibly corresponds to TRBD1 (5 bases). The germline V and J ends were trimmed by 1 base and 2 bases, with 8 bases remaining between them. CDR3 length: 14 amino acids. The germline CDR1 and CDR2 sequences are LGHDT and YNNKEL (reference sequence). The CDR3 DNA follows: TGTGCCAGCAGCCAAGCCTCAGGGAACTATGGCTACACCTTC. Amino acid sequence: CASSQASGNYGYTF.

The rearrangement joins TRBV11-3 to TRBJ1-1; TRBD1 aligns across 7 bases. The junction had 6 bases not matched to a gene; V was cut back by 3 bases and J by 8 bases. Per germline, CDR1 SGHNT and CDR2 YENEEA. CDR3 length equals 13 residues. This chain's CDR3 is CASSFRPTGEAFF. In DNA form, the CDR3 reads TGTGCCAGCAGCTTTAGGCCGACAGGGGAAGCTTTCTTT.

The chain employs TRBV7-2 and TRBJ2-7; 11 positions match TRBD2. This CDR3 is 16 amino acids long. The junction had 5 bases not matched to a gene; V was cut back by 1 base and J by 3 bases. Germline V lookup: CDR1 SGHTA, CDR2 FQGNSA. The CDR3 sequence: CASSLEGLAEDYEQYV. DNA for the CDR3: TGTGCCAGCAGCTTAGAGGGACTAGCGGAGGACTACGAGCAGTACGTC.

V gene TRBV28 combines with J gene TRBJ2-1; D is unresolved. Trimming took 8 bases from V and 5 from J, leaving 16 bases between them. Per germline, CDR1 MDHEN and CDR2 SYDVKM. CDR3 length equals 14 residues. CDR3: CASGQIEANNEQFF. The CDR3 nucleotides read TGTGCCAGCGGCCAGATCGAGGCCAACAATGAGCAGTTCTTC.

The rearrangement uses TRBV5-4 and TRBJ2-5; D is undetermined. Germline CDR1 reads SGHNT; CDR2 reads YYREEE (reference sequence). The V end lost 0 bases, the J end lost 2 bases, and 11 bases lay between the germline ends. CDR3 length: 15 amino acids. The CDR3 reads CASSLELRQQETQYF. DNA of the CDR3: TGTGCCAGCAGCTTGGAACTACGGCAGCAAGAGACCCAGTACTTC.

The J gene is TRBJ2-2, the V gene TRBV29-1; no firm D call. Trimming shortened V by 7 bases and J by 0 bases, and 12 bases separated the two germline ends. CDR1 is SQVTM, CDR2 ANQGSEA, per germline. There are 14 residues in the CDR3. The CDR3 reads CSAPDLTNTGELFF. The CDR3 DNA follows: TGCAGCGCCCCTGATCTAACGAACACCGGGGAGCTGTTTTTT.

This clone came up a few times. The chain has TRBV6-2 or TRBV6-3 and TRBJ2-3; tentatively, D is TRBD2 (6 bases). The CDR3 extends over 16 amino acids. The V end was cut by 2 bases, the J end by 6 bases, with 18 bases between. Germline V gene lookup returns CDR1 MNHEY and CDR2 SVGEGT. DNA of the CDR3: TGTGCCAGCAGTTACCCTCTAGCGCTGGGCGTGGATACGCAGTATTTT. As protein: CASSYPLALGVDTQYF.

The V call is TRBV4-1, the J call TRBJ2-3; 7 positions match TRBD2. The CDR3 has 17 amino acids. Germline V gene sequence: CDR1 MGHRA, CDR2 YSYEKL. After removal of 0 bases from V and 4 bases from J, the junction contained 10 bases not matched to a gene. CDR3 sequence: CASSQDTLAAIPDTQYF. For the CDR3, the DNA is TGCGCCAGCAGCCAAGATACCCTAGCGGCAATACCAGATACGCAGTATTTT.